The clone carrying this T cell receptor beta chain was counted many times. Antigen specificity is unknown. The sample originates from a study of CD8 T cells in ankylosing spondylitis. Broader study findings: Existing reports had already noted some motif variants in reactive arthritis synovial fluid and blood. The authors reported significant enrichment of disease-linked clones in matched ankylosing spondylitis synovial fluid. Those disease-linked clones were CD8+; they were also relatively rare in peripheral blood.

The CDR3 length is 14 residues. CDR1 is SGDLS, CDR2 YYNGEE, per germline. The germline V and J ends were trimmed by 4 bases and 0 bases, with 11 bases remaining between them. Libraries of TCR beta came from quantitative 5'-RACE with molecular barcodes. TCRdb re-called the 5' RACE reads with MiXCR, one entry per CDR3 protein. The data hold tens of thousands of distinct CDR3 sequences, with 2.5% to 3% observed a single time. The TCR was taken from a male donor with ankylosing spondylitis or in good health (not recorded which). The sample comprised blood, either unsorted or a sorted T cell fraction (not recorded which). The chain has TRBV9 and TRBJ2-7; possibly TRBD1 or TRBD2 for D (5 bases each). The CDR3 coding sequence is TGTGCCAGCAGCAAACGGGACGCCTCCTACGAGCAGTACTTC. This gives the protein CASSKRDASYEQYF.